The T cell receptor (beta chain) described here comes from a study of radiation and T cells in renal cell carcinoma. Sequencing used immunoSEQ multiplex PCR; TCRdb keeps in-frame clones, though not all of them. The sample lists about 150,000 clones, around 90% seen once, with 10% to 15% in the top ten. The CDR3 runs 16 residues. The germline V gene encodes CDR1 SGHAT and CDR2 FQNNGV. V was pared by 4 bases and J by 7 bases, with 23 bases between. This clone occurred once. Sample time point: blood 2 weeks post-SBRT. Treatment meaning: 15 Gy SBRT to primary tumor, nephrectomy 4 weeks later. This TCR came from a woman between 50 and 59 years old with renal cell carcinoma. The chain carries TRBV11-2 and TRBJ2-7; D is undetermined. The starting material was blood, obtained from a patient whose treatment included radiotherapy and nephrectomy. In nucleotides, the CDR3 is TGTGCCAGCAGCTCCCGCCGGCACCGCCACTCGAGGGAGCAGTACTTC. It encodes CASSSRRHRHSREQYF.